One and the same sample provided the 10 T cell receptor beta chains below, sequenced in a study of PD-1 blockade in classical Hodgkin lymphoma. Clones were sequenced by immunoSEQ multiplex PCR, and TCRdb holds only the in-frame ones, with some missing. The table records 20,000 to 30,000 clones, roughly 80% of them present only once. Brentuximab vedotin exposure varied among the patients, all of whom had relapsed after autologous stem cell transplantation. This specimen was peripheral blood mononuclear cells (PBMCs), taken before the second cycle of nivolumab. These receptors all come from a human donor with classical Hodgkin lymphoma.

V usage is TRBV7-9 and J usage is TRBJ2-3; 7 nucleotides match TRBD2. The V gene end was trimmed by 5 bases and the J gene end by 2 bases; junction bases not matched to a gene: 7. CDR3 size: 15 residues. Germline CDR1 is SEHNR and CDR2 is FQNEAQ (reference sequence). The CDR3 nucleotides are TGTGCCAGCAGCCCTGGGGGGGGATACACAGATACGCAGTATTTT. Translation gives CASSPGGGYTDTQYF.

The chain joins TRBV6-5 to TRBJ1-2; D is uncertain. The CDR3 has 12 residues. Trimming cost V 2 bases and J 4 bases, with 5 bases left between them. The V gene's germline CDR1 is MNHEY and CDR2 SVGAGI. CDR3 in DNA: TGTGCCAGCAGTTACACTACCTATGGCTACACCTTC. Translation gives CASSYTTYGYTF.

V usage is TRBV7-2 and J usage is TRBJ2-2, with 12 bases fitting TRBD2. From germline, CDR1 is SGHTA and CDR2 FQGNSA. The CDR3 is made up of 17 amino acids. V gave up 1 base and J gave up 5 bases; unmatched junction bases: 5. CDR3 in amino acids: CASSLVLAGGYTGELFF. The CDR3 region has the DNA TGTGCCAGCAGCTTAGTACTAGCGGGGGGATATACCGGGGAGCTGTTTTTT.

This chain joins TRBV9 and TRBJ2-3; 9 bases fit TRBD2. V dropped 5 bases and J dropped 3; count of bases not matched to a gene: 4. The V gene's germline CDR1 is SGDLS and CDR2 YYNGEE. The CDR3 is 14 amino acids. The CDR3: CASRRGGNTDTQYF. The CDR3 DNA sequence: TGTGCCAGCAGGCGGGGGGGAAATACAGATACGCAGTATTTT.

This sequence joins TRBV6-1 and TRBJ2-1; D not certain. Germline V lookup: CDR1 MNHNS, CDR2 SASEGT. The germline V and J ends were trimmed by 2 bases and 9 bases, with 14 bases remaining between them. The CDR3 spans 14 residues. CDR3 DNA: TGTGCCAGCAGTGAACCGATTCGGGTAACTGAGCAGTTCTTC. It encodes CASSEPIRVTEQFF.

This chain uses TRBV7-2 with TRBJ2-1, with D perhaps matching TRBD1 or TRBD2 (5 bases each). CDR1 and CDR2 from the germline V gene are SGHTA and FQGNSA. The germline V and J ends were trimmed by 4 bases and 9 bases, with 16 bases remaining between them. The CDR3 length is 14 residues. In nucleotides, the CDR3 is TGTGCCAGCAGCTCCATCCCGGGACGCGGTGAGCAGTTCTTC. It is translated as CASSSIPGRGEQFF.

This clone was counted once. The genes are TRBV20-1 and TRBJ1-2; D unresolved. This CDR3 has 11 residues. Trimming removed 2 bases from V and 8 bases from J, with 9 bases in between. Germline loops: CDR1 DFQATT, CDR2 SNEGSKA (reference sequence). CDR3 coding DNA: TGCAGTGCTAGACTTCAACGGGGCTACACCTTC. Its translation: CSARLQRGYTF.

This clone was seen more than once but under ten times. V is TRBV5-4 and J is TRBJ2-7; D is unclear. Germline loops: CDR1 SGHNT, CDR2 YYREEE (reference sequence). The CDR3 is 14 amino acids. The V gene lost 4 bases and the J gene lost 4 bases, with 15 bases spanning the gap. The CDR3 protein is CASSKDGSSYEQYF. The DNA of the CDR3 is TGTGCCAGCAGCAAGGACGGAAGCTCATACGAGCAGTACTTC.

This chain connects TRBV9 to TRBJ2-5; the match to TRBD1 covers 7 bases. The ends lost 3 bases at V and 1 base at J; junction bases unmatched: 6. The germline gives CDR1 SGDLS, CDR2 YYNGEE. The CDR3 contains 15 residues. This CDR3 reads CASSAAGTAQETQYF. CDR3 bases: TGTGCCAGCAGCGCAGCCGGGACAGCCCAAGAGACCCAGTACTTC.

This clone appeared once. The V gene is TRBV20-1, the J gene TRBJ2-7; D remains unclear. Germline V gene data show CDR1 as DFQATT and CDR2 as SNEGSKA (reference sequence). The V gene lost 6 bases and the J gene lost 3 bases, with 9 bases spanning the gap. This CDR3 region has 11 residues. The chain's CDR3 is CSAPKGYEQYF. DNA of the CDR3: TGCAGTGCCCCGAAGGGCTACGAGCAGTACTTC.